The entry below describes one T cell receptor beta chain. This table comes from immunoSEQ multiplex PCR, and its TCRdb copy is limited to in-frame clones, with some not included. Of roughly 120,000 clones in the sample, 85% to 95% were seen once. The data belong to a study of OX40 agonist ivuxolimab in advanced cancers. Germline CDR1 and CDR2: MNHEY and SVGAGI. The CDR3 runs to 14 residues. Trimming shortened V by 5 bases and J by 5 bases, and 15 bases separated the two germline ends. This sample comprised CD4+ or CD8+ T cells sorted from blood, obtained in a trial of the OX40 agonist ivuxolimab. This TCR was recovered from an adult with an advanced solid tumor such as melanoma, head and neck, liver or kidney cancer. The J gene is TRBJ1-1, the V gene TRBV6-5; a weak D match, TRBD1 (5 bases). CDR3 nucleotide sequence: TGTGCCAGCAGTCCCCCGGGGGGTAGAACTGAAGCTTTCTTT. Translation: CASSPPGGRTEAFF.